Listed below are T cell receptor beta chains from one sample, sequenced in a study of early stage breast cancer tumors. The protocol was immunoSEQ multiplex PCR, while the TCRdb copy is restricted to in-frame clones and leaves out a portion. The sample includes about 21,000 clones, 76% of them seen just once. Sample: blood. These receptors came from a person in their sixties or seventies with breast cancer. Each CDR3 is given with its conserved first and last residue. A D gene is named only where the DNA matches it firmly. Clone size appears in some rows only: once, few, many, or a class for an expanded clone.

d_gene	v_gene	abundance	j_gene	CDR3nt	CDR3aa
TRBD1	TRBV5-4	NA	TRBJ1-6	TGTGCCAGCAGCTTGAAAAAACAGGGGGCATCACCCCTCCACTTT	CASSLKKQGASPLHF
NA	TRBV4-2	NA	TRBJ2-2	TGTGCCAGCAGCCAAGTATCAAATACCGCGAACACCGGGGAGCTGTTTTTT	CASSQVSNTANTGELFF
TRBD1	TRBV7-9	NA	TRBJ1-1	TGTGCCAGCAGCGGGAGGGGGCCGGACACTGAAGCTTTCTTT	CASSGRGPDTEAFF
TRBD1	TRBV5-1	NA	TRBJ2-1	TGCGCCAGCAGCTTGACCGGGACAGCGTACAATGAGCAGTTCTTC	CASSLTGTAYNEQFF
NA	TRBV19	NA	TRBJ1-3	TGTGCCAGTAGTATGGGCGGGAATGGAAACACCATATATTTT	CASSMGGNGNTIYF
NA	TRBV11-3	NA	TRBJ2-7	TGTGCCAGCAGCTTTGGGGCGCCTGTCTCCTACGAGCAGTACTTC	CASSFGAPVSYEQYF
TRBD1	TRBV5-1	once	TRBJ2-1	TGCGCCCGAGTACCCTCCGGGACAGAGGTCAATGAGCAGTTCTTC	CARVPSGTEVNEQFF
TRBD2	TRBV7-2	NA	TRBJ2-5	TGTGCCAGCAGCTTTAATAGCGGGGGGCAAGAGACCCAGTACTTC	CASSFNSGGQETQYF
NA	TRBV27	once	TRBJ1-2	TGTGCCAGCAGTTTAGCAGGGTCATATGGCTACACCTTC	CASSLAGSYGYTF
TRBD1	TRBV19	NA	TRBJ1-5	TGTGCCAGTACTAAGACAGGGGGCGCGTTAAATCAGCCCCAGCATTTT	CASTKTGGALNQPQHF
NA	TRBV5-1	NA	TRBJ2-3	TGCGCCAGCAGCTTGGACGACTATCGGGGAGATACGCAGTATTTT	CASSLDDYRGDTQYF
NA	TRBV29-1	NA	TRBJ1-2	TGCAGCGTTTGGGAGACTAAGGGAAATGGCTACACCTTC	CSVWETKGNGYTF
NA	TRBV19	NA	TRBJ1-1	TGTGCCAGTAGTATAACAGGGATTGGTGAAGCTTTCTTT	CASSITGIGEAFF
NA	TRBV7-9	NA	TRBJ1-5	TGTGCCAGCAGCTTAGGGATGGGGAATCAGCCCCAGCATTTT	CASSLGMGNQPQHF
TRBD1	TRBV30	NA	TRBJ1-3	TGTGCCTGGGCGACAGGGGCTGGAAACACCATATATTTT	CAWATGAGNTIYF